These 31 T cell receptor beta chains originate from one sample sequenced in a study of ipilimumab plus nivolumab after autologous stem cell transplantation. Using immunoSEQ multiplex PCR, the repertoire was profiled, and TCRdb retains in-frame clones only, with some absent. Of more than 13,000 clones listed, approximately 75% are singletons. The input for sequencing was PBMCs, taken in a trial of ipilimumab plus nivolumab as post-transplant consolidation. The source of these receptors is a male donor with primary mediastinal lymphoma.

This chain connects TRBV4-1 to TRBJ2-5; no reliable D call. V lost 0 bases and J lost 1, with 9 bases in between. The CDR3 spans 15 residues. Germline lookup yields CDR1 MGHRA and CDR2 YSYEKL. The chain's CDR3 is CASSQDMAAQETQYF. CDR3 DNA sequence: TGCGCCAGCAGCCAAGATATGGCGGCCCAAGAGACCCAGTACTTC.

The V and J genes are TRBV9 and TRBJ2-7; 8 positions match TRBD1. This CDR3 has 14 amino acids. From germline, CDR1 is SGDLS and CDR2 YYNGEE. V lost 4 bases, J lost 5 bases, and 8 bases stayed unmatched. DNA of the CDR3: TGTGCCAGCAGCTTGCGGACAGGGCTCGACGAGCAGTACTTC. It is translated as CASSLRTGLDEQYF.

The genes are TRBV7-9 and TRBJ2-7; no clear D gene. Per germline, CDR1 SEHNR and CDR2 FQNEAQ (reference sequence). The V and J ends lost 5 bases and 6 bases respectively, with 8 bases between them. The CDR3 contains 11 residues. The CDR3 coding sequence is TGTGCCAGCAGCCAGAGTACCGAGCAGTACTTC. Protein product: CASSQSTEQYF.

This sequence joins TRBV9 and TRBJ1-4; D not certain. This CDR3 region has 15 residues. The V end lost 4 bases, the J end lost 0 bases, and 10 bases lay between the germline ends. Germline CDR1 reads SGDLS; CDR2 reads YYNGEE. CDR3 DNA: TGTGCCAGCAGCCCGGGGATTACAACTAATGAAAAACTGTTTTTT. Encoded protein: CASSPGITTNEKLFF.

The CDR3 sequence is CASSRDRAPLSAEAFF. The CDR3, as DNA: TGTGCCAGCAGCCGAGACAGGGCTCCTTTAAGCGCTGAAGCTTTCTTT. This sequence joins TRBV4-2 and TRBJ1-1; TRBD1 aligns across 7 bases. J was trimmed by 6 bases and V by 4 bases; bases with no gene match: 14. The CDR3 is 16 residues long. Looked up from germline, CDR1 is LGHNA and CDR2 is YNFKEQ.

The V call is TRBV19, the J call TRBJ2-1; 9 bases agree with TRBD2. Per the germline V gene, CDR1 is LNHDA and CDR2 is SQIVND (reference sequence). This CDR3 is built from 17 residues. The ends lost 4 bases at V and 7 bases at J; junction bases unmatched: 14. The CDR3 nucleotides read TGTGCCAGTAGTACAGGGTTTGCTAGCGGGAAGGGGAATGAGCAGTTCTTC. This gives the protein CASSTGFASGKGNEQFF.

V gene TRBV27 combines with J gene TRBJ2-5; TRBD2 matches 8 bases. This CDR3 is 15 amino acids long. Losses at the gene ends were 0 bases for V and 7 bases for J; bases not matched to a gene: 7. CDR1 and CDR2 (germline): MNHEY, SMNVEV (reference sequence). CDR3 bases: TGTGCCAGCAGTTTATCACGGGGGGGGGCAGGGACCCAGTACTTC. Its protein product is CASSLSRGGAGTQYF.

This sequence joins TRBV19 and TRBJ2-7; TRBD2 matches at 7 bases. The V gene end was trimmed by 5 bases and the J gene end by 2 bases; junction bases not matched to a gene: 6. Germline CDR1 and CDR2: LNHDA and SQIVND (reference sequence). This CDR3 has 14 amino acids. In DNA form, the CDR3 reads TGTGCCAGTAGTCGGCGGGGGAACCCCTACGAGCAGTACTTC. Its translation: CASSRRGNPYEQYF.

This sequence joins TRBV25-1 and TRBJ2-7; perhaps TRBD1 as D (6 bases). This CDR3 has 13 residues. V dropped 4 bases and J dropped 0 bases, with 7 bases sitting between them. Looked up from germline, CDR1 is MGHDK and CDR2 is SYGVNS. As DNA, the CDR3 is TGTGCCAGCAGTGGGACAGTCTCCTACGAGCAGTACTTC. Its translation is CASSGTVSYEQYF.

In DNA, the CDR3 is TGTGCCAGCAGTCAGCAGCCAGGAACGAACACTGAAGCTTTCTTT. Amino acid sequence: CASSQQPGTNTEAFF. The chain has TRBV6-1 and TRBJ1-1; no clear D. Trimming stripped 5 bases from V and 1 base from J, with 14 bases between. This CDR3 is 15 amino acids long. Germline V gene sequence: CDR1 MNHNS, CDR2 SASEGT.

V gene TRBV9 combines with J gene TRBJ2-3; D may match TRBD1 or TRBD2 (6 bases each). The V and J ends lost 8 bases and 2 bases respectively, with 18 bases between them. CDR3 length equals 15 residues. Germline values: CDR1 SGDLS, CDR2 YYNGEE. The CDR3 loop is CASSRGLGNTDTQYF. CDR3 nucleotide sequence: TGTGCCAGTTCCCGGGGGCTAGGGAACACAGATACGCAGTATTTT.

The chain employs TRBV2 and TRBJ2-7, with no clear D. The CDR3 has 16 amino acids. V was cut by 0 bases and J by 5 bases, with 17 bases left in between. Per germline, CDR1 SNHLY and CDR2 FYNNEI. The CDR3 loop reads CASSEALLEGSDEQYF. The CDR3 coding sequence is TGTGCCAGCAGTGAAGCGCTTCTGGAAGGGTCGGACGAGCAGTACTTC.

The J gene is TRBJ1-1, the V gene TRBV7-8; no definite D call. The germline V gene encodes CDR1 SGHVS and CDR2 FQNEAQ. CDR3 length: 14 amino acids. The V end lost 5 bases, the J end lost 6 bases, and 16 bases lay between the germline ends. The DNA of the CDR3 is TGTGCCAGCAGCGATAGACGAACGGGCGCTGAAGCTTTCTTT. This encodes CASSDRRTGAEAFF.

The CDR3 region is CASSVGQGYNEQFF. In DNA form, the CDR3 reads TGTGCCAGCAGCGTAGGGCAGGGGTACAATGAGCAGTTCTTC. The rearrangement links TRBV9 to TRBJ2-1; D may be TRBD1 (6 bases). The ends were cut back, 0 bases at V and 4 bases at J, with 8 bases in the middle. This CDR3 comprises 14 residues. Germline V gene sequence: CDR1 SGDLS, CDR2 YYNGEE.

The chain recombines TRBV28 with TRBJ2-6; possibly TRBD1 for D (6 bases). Germline V gene data show CDR1 as MDHEN and CDR2 as SYDVKM. V was shortened by 6 bases and J by 0 bases, with 15 bases between the two germline ends. This CDR3 is 17 amino acids long. The CDR3 is CASRTKKTGSGANVLTF. CDR3 DNA sequence: TGTGCCAGCAGAACCAAAAAGACAGGCTCTGGGGCCAACGTCCTGACTTTC.

The gene calls are TRBV19 and TRBJ1-1; D perhaps matches TRBD1 (5 bases). The germline V gene has CDR1 LNHDA and CDR2 SQIVND (reference sequence). The CDR3 totals 12 residues. Trimming removed 5 bases at V and 13 bases at J, with 17 bases between. The CDR3 reads CASSPQETALFF. DNA of the CDR3: TGTGCCAGTAGTCCCCAGGAGACAGCGCTTTTCTTT.

This clone has more than one count but fewer than ten. The chain links TRBV19 to TRBJ1-5; D remains ambiguous. The length of the CDR3 is 13 residues. Germline V CDR1 and CDR2: LNHDA, SQIVND (reference sequence). The V end was cut by 7 bases, the J end by 2 bases, with 9 bases between. The CDR3: CASTRSGNQPQHF. The CDR3 DNA reads TGTGCCAGTACCAGGAGTGGCAATCAGCCCCAGCATTTT.

V is TRBV19 and J is TRBJ2-7, with D tentatively TRBD1 (7 bases). The CDR3 runs to 14 residues. Trimming took off 6 bases at V and 5 bases at J, with 17 bases between the two ends. Germline V gene sequence: CDR1 LNHDA, CDR2 SQIVND (reference sequence). The CDR3 loop reads CASSGGGGLNEQYF. In DNA form, the CDR3 reads TGTGCCAGTAGCGGAGGGGGCGGGTTAAACGAGCAGTACTTC.

The chain joins TRBV6-1 to TRBJ2-7; D remains unclear. V was clipped by 6 bases and J by 0 bases, with 12 bases between them. Germline CDR1 reads MNHNS; CDR2 reads SASEGT. The CDR3 sequence is 14 residues long. The CDR3 reads CASSGLSSSYEQYF. The CDR3 DNA follows: TGTGCCAGCAGCGGCCTCTCTAGCTCCTACGAGCAGTACTTC.

The CDR3 nucleotides read TGCGCCAGCAGCTTACTGCCAGATACGCAGTATTTT. Translating gives CASSLLPDTQYF. The V call is TRBV5-1, the J call TRBJ2-3; D ambiguous. CDR1 and CDR2 (germline): SGHRS, YFSETQ. The V gene lost 2 bases and the J gene lost 4 bases, with 5 bases spanning the gap. The CDR3 consists of 12 residues. The whole variable domain, filled in from reference TRBV5-1 and TRBJ2-3, reads KAGVTQTPRYLIKTRGQQVTLSCSPISGHRSVSWYQQTPGQGLQFLFEYFSETQRNKGNFPGRFSGRQFSNSRSEMNVSTLELGDSALYLCASSLLPDTQYFGPGTRLTVL.

This clone has just one count. CDR3 sequence (DNA): TGTGCCAGCTCACCACGGGACAGGGGCGAGCAGTACTTC. This gives the protein CASSPRDRGEQYF. The chain carries TRBV18 and TRBJ2-7; 10 nucleotides align to TRBD1. The CDR3 length is 13 residues. J lost 6 bases, V lost 1 base, and 0 bases had no gene match. The germline gives CDR1 KGHSH, CDR2 LQKENI.

The chain couples TRBV18 to TRBJ2-3; D is uncertain. The CDR3 has 11 residues. Per germline, CDR1 KGHSH and CDR2 LQKENI. Trimming shortened V by 1 base and J by 5 bases, and 1 base separated the two germline ends. The CDR3 is CASSPQDTQYF. CDR3 coding DNA: TGTGCCAGCTCACCACAAGATACGCAGTATTTT. Drawing the rest from reference TRBV18 and TRBJ2-3, the complete variable domain is NAGVMQNPRHLVRRRGQEARLRCSPMKGHSHVYWYRQLPEEGLKFMVYLQKENIIDESGMPKERFSAEFPKEGPSILRIQQVVRGDSAAYFCASSPQDTQYFGPGTRLTVL.

This clone was recorded a few times. This chain connects TRBV5-1 to TRBJ1-4; 10 bases align to TRBD1. CDR1 and CDR2 from the germline V gene are SGHRS and YFSETQ. CDR3 size: 18 residues. V lost 4 bases, J lost 8 bases, and 17 bases stayed unmatched. CDR3 bases: TGCGCCAGCAGCAGGGAGGGAGACTGGACAGGGGGTCGAGAAAAACTGTTTTTT. Residues: CASSREGDWTGGREKLFF.

The chain combines TRBV5-1 with TRBJ2-5; D is ambiguous. Trimming removed 5 bases at V and 1 base at J, with 9 bases between. The CDR3 extends over 13 amino acids. Looked up from germline, CDR1 is SGHRS and CDR2 is YFSETQ. CDR3 loop: CASRERIQETQYF. The CDR3 DNA follows: TGCGCCAGCAGAGAGAGGATCCAAGAGACCCAGTACTTC.

This clone was seen once. J is TRBJ2-7 and V is TRBV30; 9 bases match TRBD1. The germline gives CDR1 GTSNPN, CDR2 SVGIG (reference sequence). The CDR3 is made up of 14 amino acids. Trimming at V came to 0 bases and at J to 6 bases, leaving 6 bases not matched to a gene. CDR3 DNA: TGTGCCTGGAGTGTGGGGACAGGGCGAGGCGAGCAGTACTTC. Its protein is CAWSVGTGRGEQYF.

The rearrangement uses TRBV7-6 and TRBJ2-1; 8 nucleotides agree with TRBD2. Germline CDR1 is SGHVS and CDR2 is FNYEAQ. This CDR3 is built from 16 residues. Trimming cost V 1 base and J 8 bases; bases outside gene matches: 10. CDR3 region: CASSLVVPGGLDEQFF. The CDR3 coding sequence is TGTGCCAGCAGCTTAGTTGTTCCGGGGGGGCTGGATGAGCAGTTCTTC.

The J gene is TRBJ1-1, the V gene TRBV27; 8 bases match TRBD1. The CDR3 totals 13 residues. Trimming took 5 bases from V and 7 from J; bases not matched to a gene: 6. Germline V lookup: CDR1 MNHEY, CDR2 SMNVEV (reference sequence). CDR3 in amino acids: CASSPRTGYEAFF. For the CDR3, the DNA is TGTGCCAGCAGTCCCAGGACAGGGTATGAAGCTTTCTTT.

The rearrangement uses TRBV6-4 and TRBJ1-2; the D gene is possibly TRBD1 (6 bases). The CDR3 runs to 11 residues. Germline CDR1 is MRHNA and CDR2 is SNTAGT. Trimming took off 6 bases at V and 4 bases at J, with 6 bases between the two ends. The CDR3 region has the DNA TGTGCCAGCAGCAGGGGCTATGGCTACACCTTC. It encodes CASSRGYGYTF.

CDR3 residues: CASARRAGTGELFF. For the CDR3, the DNA is TGTGCCAGCGCCCGGAGGGCGGGGACCGGGGAGCTGTTTTTT. The rearrangement joins TRBV6-1 to TRBJ2-2; a possible D gene is TRBD2 (6 bases). V lost 8 bases and J 5 bases, leaving 15 bases between the germline ends. The CDR3 is 14 residues long. The V gene's germline CDR1 is MNHNS and CDR2 SASEGT.

The genes are TRBV11-1 and TRBJ2-1; TRBD2 agrees at 14 bases. V lost 1 base and J lost 10; bases outside the gene matches: 3. Looked up from germline, CDR1 is SGHAT and CDR2 is FQDESV (reference sequence). This CDR3 contains 15 residues. The CDR3 sequence: CASSLVTSGRAEQFF. Written as DNA, the CDR3 is TGTGCCAGCAGCTTAGTGACTAGCGGGAGGGCGGAGCAGTTCTTC.

This clone was seen only once. The chain couples TRBV5-1 to TRBJ2-7, with a possible D match to TRBD2 (6 bases). The CDR3 contains 12 residues. V lost 7 bases and J 2 bases, leaving 10 bases between the germline ends. The germline V gene has CDR1 SGHRS and CDR2 YFSETQ. The CDR3 spells CASGAGPYEQYF. As DNA, the CDR3 is TGCGCCAGCGGTGCGGGGCCCTACGAGCAGTACTTC. Using reference TRBV5-1 and TRBJ2-7 for the parts outside the CDR3, the full variable domain is KAGVTQTPRYLIKTRGQQVTLSCSPISGHRSVSWYQQTPGQGLQFLFEYFSETQRNKGNFPGRFSGRQFSNSRSEMNVSTLELGDSALYLCASGAGPYEQYFGPGTRLTVT.